This T cell receptor (beta chain) appears in the sequencing data of a study of cytomegalovirus exposure and HLA in healthy donors. Across the study: Membership in the Caucasian-associated ancestry cluster was found for around four fifths of about 430 genotyped donors. General study findings and limits: A list of around 160 TCR beta chains associated with cytomegalovirus was given. Most likely, a cluster of highly shared sequence variants arose as a sequencing artifact.

To note about this clone: The antigen remains undetermined.

The PCR made use of 60 Vbeta and 13 Jbeta primers. Profiling relied on immunoSEQ multiplex PCR, and the TCRdb table lists in-frame clones only, not all of them. The sample holds approximately 150,000 clones, 80% seen once. Trimming cost V 4 bases and J 4 bases; bases outside gene matches: 8. The CDR3 is made up of 16 amino acids. Per germline, CDR1 MGHDK and CDR2 SYGVNS. The TCR sequence derives from a male donor in good health and CMV-seronegative. V and J are TRBV25-1 and TRBJ1-2; 11 bases are shared with TRBD1. Material: PBMCs. The CDR3 reads CASSGDRGAPTYGYTF. DNA for the CDR3: TGTGCCAGCAGTGGGGACAGGGGGGCCCCCACCTATGGCTACACCTTC.